These 22 T cell receptor beta chains share one sample of origin, sequenced in a study of blood T cell repertoires in COVID-19. Only in-frame clones appear in the TCRdb table, and some are missing; sequencing was by immunoSEQ multiplex PCR. The table records a few hundred thousand clones, approximately 82% of them present only once. Sequencing was carried out using peripheral blood. These TCRs come from a man aged 30 to 39 who had recovered from COVID-19.

This clone was seen a few times. The chain carries TRBV19 and TRBJ2-5; tentatively, D is TRBD2 (6 bases). The germline V gene has CDR1 LNHDA and CDR2 SQIVND (reference sequence). The V end lost 5 bases, the J end lost 4 bases, and 11 bases lay between the germline ends. This CDR3 has 13 amino acids. The CDR3: CASSPPRGETQYF. CDR3 in DNA: TGTGCCAGTAGTCCCCCGCGGGGAGAGACCCAGTACTTC.

The table lists this clone with a few counts. This sequence joins TRBV11-1 and TRBJ1-2, with 10 bases lining up with TRBD1. This CDR3 is 15 amino acids long. In germline, CDR1 is SGHAT, CDR2 FQDESV (reference sequence). The V gene end was trimmed by 5 bases and the J gene end by 1 base; junction bases not matched to a gene: 4. The CDR3 DNA follows: TGTGCCAGCAGCCCAGGGACAGGGGATAACTATGGCTACACCTTC. Protein: CASSPGTGDNYGYTF.

This rearrangement joins TRBV10-1 to TRBJ1-4; 7 nucleotides agree with TRBD1. CDR1 and CDR2 from the germline V gene are WNHNN and SYGVQD (reference sequence). V dropped 10 bases and J dropped 7; count of bases not matched to a gene: 9. This CDR3 is built from 13 residues. CDR3 sequence: CAKRGRFCEKLFF. The CDR3 region has the DNA TGCGCCAAAAGGGGGCGGTTTTGTGAAAAACTGTTTTTT.

This chain connects TRBV10-1 to TRBJ2-3; D unclear. The CDR3 is 13 amino acids. Germline V gives CDR1 WNHNN, CDR2 SYGVQD (reference sequence). With 5 bases removed from V and 2 bases from J, the gap between germline ends came to 8 bases. CDR3 region: CASSSENTDTQYF. CDR3 in DNA: TGCGCCAGCAGTAGCGAGAACACAGATACGCAGTATTTT.

This clone was found once. The chain recombines TRBV18 with TRBJ2-3, with D perhaps TRBD1 (5 bases). CDR1 and CDR2 (germline): KGHSH, LQKENI. This CDR3 has 12 residues. Trimming removed 8 bases from V and 2 bases from J, with 8 bases in between. The DNA for the CDR3 is TGTGCCAGCCAGGGTATCACAGATACGCAGTATTTT. Amino acid sequence: CASQGITDTQYF.

The V and J genes are TRBV19 and TRBJ2-3; D ambiguous. Germline values: CDR1 LNHDA, CDR2 SQIVND (reference sequence). V lost 4 bases and J lost 2, with 4 bases in between. The CDR3 consists of 12 residues. The CDR3 nucleotides are TGTGCCAGTAGTAGGGCCACAGATACGCAGTATTTT. This gives the protein CASSRATDTQYF.

The rearrangement links TRBV2 to TRBJ1-1, with no clear D. This CDR3 region has 12 residues. Germline V gene sequence: CDR1 SNHLY, CDR2 FYNNEI. The ends were cut back, 8 bases at V and 5 bases at J, with 12 bases in the middle. CDR3 loop: CASVRGSTEAFF. The CDR3 DNA follows: TGTGCCAGCGTCCGCGGCTCGACTGAAGCTTTCTTT.

The rearrangement uses TRBV9 and TRBJ2-2; 15 bases are a match to TRBD2. This CDR3 has 19 residues. Germline V gene sequence: CDR1 SGDLS, CDR2 YYNGEE. V was pared by 4 bases and J by 6 bases, with 13 bases of the junction left unmatched. This chain's CDR3 is CASSHTRTSGGAYAGELFF. The CDR3 region has the DNA TGTGCCAGCAGCCATACCCGGACTAGCGGGGGGGCCTACGCCGGGGAGCTGTTTTTT.

J is TRBJ2-7 and V is TRBV29-1; the D is unclear. From germline, CDR1 is SQVTM and CDR2 ANQGSEA. This CDR3 spans 12 amino acids. Trimming took off 2 bases at V and 0 bases at J, with 5 bases between the two ends. The CDR3 is CSVEINSYEQYF. Here the CDR3 DNA reads TGCAGCGTTGAAATTAACTCCTACGAGCAGTACTTC.

This clone was counted a single time. The V and J genes are TRBV12-3 or TRBV12-4 and TRBJ1-2; D call uncertain. This CDR3 has 13 residues. Trimming pared 8 bases from V and 4 bases from J, leaving 14 bases between. The CDR3: CASFMTLTYGYTF. The CDR3 DNA reads as TGTGCCAGCTTTATGACTCTGACCTATGGCTACACCTTC.

The rearrangement links TRBV9 to TRBJ2-1; TRBD1 is a possible D gene (6 bases). With 2 bases removed from V and 3 bases from J, the gap between germline ends came to 27 bases. The CDR3 loop spans 20 amino acids. Germline loops: CDR1 SGDLS, CDR2 YYNGEE. The CDR3 DNA reads TGTGCCAGCAGCGTTTCTCTCCGCGATGTAGTTTCGGACAGCTACAATGAGCAGTTCTTC. Translating it yields CASSVSLRDVVSDSYNEQFF.

This chain joins TRBV19 and TRBJ1-5; D gene ambiguous. Trimming shortened V by 7 bases and J by 3 bases, and 16 bases separated the two germline ends. This CDR3 contains 15 residues. From germline, CDR1 is LNHDA and CDR2 SQIVND (reference sequence). For the CDR3, the DNA is TGTGCCAGTACCCAGGTAGCGGTATTCAATCAGCCCCAGCATTTT. Translated: CASTQVAVFNQPQHF.

This clone was seen more than once but under ten times. The J gene is TRBJ1-2, the V gene TRBV4-1; D gene unclear. Per the germline V gene, CDR1 is MGHRA and CDR2 is YSYEKL. The V end lost 2 bases, the J end lost 7 bases, and 14 bases lay between the germline ends. This CDR3 comprises 14 residues. In DNA form, the CDR3 reads TGCGCCAGCAGCCAAATTCCTTTCTCTACTGGCTACACCTTC. Its translation: CASSQIPFSTGYTF.

This sequence joins TRBV19 and TRBJ1-5; maybe TRBD1 (6 bases). CDR1 and CDR2 from the germline V gene are LNHDA and SQIVND (reference sequence). The CDR3 spans 14 residues. Trimming removed 9 bases at V and 0 bases at J, with 12 bases between. This CDR3 is CASTDRHSNQPQHF. CDR3 coding DNA: TGTGCCAGCACGGACAGACATAGCAATCAGCCCCAGCATTTT.

The chain is built from TRBV6-5 and TRBJ2-3, with 10 nucleotides matching TRBD1. This CDR3 region has 15 residues. With V trimmed by 6 bases and J by 5 bases, 8 bases remained unmatched. The germline V gene has CDR1 MNHEY and CDR2 SVGAGI. CDR3: CASSYGTGVGDTQYF. The CDR3 coding sequence is TGTGCCAGCAGCTACGGGACAGGGGTTGGAGATACGCAGTATTTT.

This clone came up a few times. The chain is built from TRBV19 and TRBJ2-7, with 7 bases identical to TRBD1. J was trimmed by 1 base and V by 4 bases; bases with no gene match: 10. This CDR3 comprises 16 residues. Per germline, CDR1 LNHDA and CDR2 SQIVND (reference sequence). CDR3 protein: CASSKYTGDQSYEQYV. The CDR3 coding sequence is TGTGCCAGTAGTAAATATACAGGGGATCAGTCCTACGAGCAGTACGTC.

This chain connects TRBV2 to TRBJ1-2; 9 nucleotides align to TRBD1. The CDR3 contains 13 residues. With V trimmed by 8 bases and J by 7 bases, 8 bases remained unmatched. Germline CDR1 is SNHLY and CDR2 is FYNNEI. CDR3 coding DNA: TGTGCCAGCGGTACGGACAGGGGTCTTGGCTACACCTTC. Protein: CASGTDRGLGYTF. Complete variable domain (other parts from reference TRBV2 and TRBJ1-2): EPEVTQTPSHQVTQMGQEVILRCVPISNHLYFYWYRQILGQKVEFLVSFYNNEISEKSEIFDDQFSVERPDGSNFTLKIRSTKLEDSAMYFCASGTDRGLGYTFGSGTRLTVV.

The chain employs TRBV6-1 and TRBJ2-2; possibly TRBD1 for D (6 bases). The CDR3 has 15 residues. V gave up 0 bases and J gave up 1 base, with 6 bases separating them. The germline gives CDR1 MNHNS, CDR2 SASEGT. CDR3 bases: TGTGCCAGCAGTGAAGCGACAGGGAACACCGGGGAGCTGTTTTTT. Translated: CASSEATGNTGELFF.

The chain carries TRBV18 and TRBJ1-2; 10 bases line up with TRBD1. The CDR3 runs to 15 residues. From germline, CDR1 is KGHSH and CDR2 LQKENI. V was pared by 5 bases and J by 7 bases, with 10 bases of the junction left unmatched. The CDR3 sequence is CASSRDRGQESGYTF. The CDR3 DNA reads TGTGCCAGCTCAAGAGACAGGGGGCAGGAAAGTGGCTACACCTTC.

Only a few counts were recorded for this clone. CDR3 in DNA: TGCAGCGTCCCCGAGGGGGACAGGGGCCCTTCTGGGGCCAACGTCCTGACTTTC. Protein sequence: CSVPEGDRGPSGANVLTF. The chain is built from TRBV29-1 and TRBJ2-6; 10 nucleotides agree with TRBD1. Germline CDR1 reads SQVTM; CDR2 reads ANQGSEA. Trimming removed 6 bases from V and 1 base from J; junction bases left unmatched: 12. The CDR3 contains 18 residues.

The gene calls are TRBV7-9 and TRBJ1-4, with D tentatively TRBD1 (6 bases). CDR1 and CDR2 (germline): SEHNR, FQNEAQ (reference sequence). V dropped 5 bases and J dropped 8 bases, with 24 bases sitting between them. This CDR3 is 17 amino acids long. DNA for the CDR3: TGTGCCAGCAGCCAACCAACCCGGGACATCCATGGGGAAAAACTGTTTTTT. It is translated as CASSQPTRDIHGEKLFF.

This clone was recorded only once. This chain connects TRBV29-1 to TRBJ1-1; D possibly corresponds to TRBD1 (6 bases). CDR3 length: 12 amino acids. Deletions cut 7 bases from V and 3 bases from J, with 12 bases between. Germline lookup yields CDR1 SQVTM and CDR2 ANQGSEA. The CDR3 is CSGTGFDTEAFF. The CDR3 DNA sequence: TGCAGCGGTACAGGGTTTGACACTGAAGCTTTCTTT.